Listed below are T cell receptor beta chains from one sample, sequenced in a study of CD8+CD57+ T cells in acquired aplastic anemia. From the reads, TCRdb called clonotypes with MiXCR, one entry per CDR3 protein. The sample lists roughly 200,000 distinct CDR3 sequences, 60% to 65% occurring once. The sequenced sample was sorted CD4+, CD8+, or CD8+CD57+ T cells (not recorded which) from PBMCs. These receptors were taken from a human donor in good health. Both conserved end residues are part of each CDR3. Each record gives: V gene, J gene, clone size, D gene, CDR3 protein, CDR3 DNA. The D gene is left open where the match is weak. Size is omitted from some rows. Given values are once, few, many or a class for expanded clones.

V: TRBV29-1; J: TRBJ1-1; size: .; D: .; CDR3: CSVERAASEAFF; DNA: TGCAGCGTTGAAAGGGCAGCGAGCGAAGCTTTCTTT
V: TRBV7-9; J: TRBJ1-6; size: .; D: .; CDR3: CASSGGRAERLLHF; DNA: TGTGCCAGCTCGGGGGGGAGGGCGGAACGTCTCCTCCACTTT
V: TRBV7-9; J: TRBJ1-1; size: .; D: .; CDR3: CASSFTGRGTEAFF; DNA: TGTGCCAGCAGCTTCACAGGGAGGGGCACTGAAGCTTTCTTT
V: TRBV2; J: TRBJ1-2; size: few; D: .; CDR3: CASKQGGYTF; DNA: TGTGCCAGCAAGCAAGGCGGCTACACCTTC
V: TRBV15; J: TRBJ2-2; size: .; D: TRBD2; CDR3: CATRVAGGPTATGELFF; DNA: TGTGCCACCCGGGTAGCGGGAGGGCCTACCGCCACCGGGGAGCTGTTTTTT
V: TRBV20-1; J: TRBJ1-2; size: once; D: .; CDR3: CSATPGGSNYGYTF; DNA: TGCAGTGCTACGCCCGGGGGATCTAACTATGGCTACACCTTC
V: TRBV4-1; J: TRBJ2-7; size: many; D: .; CDR3: CASSQLVTYEQYF; DNA: TGCGCCAGCAGCCAACTAGTAACCTACGAGCAGTACTTC
V: TRBV24-1; J: TRBJ2-7; size: .; D: TRBD1; CDR3: CATSDDRGLEQYF; DNA: TGTGCCACCAGTGATGACAGGGGGCTCGAGCAGTACTTC
V: TRBV10-3; J: TRBJ2-7; size: .; D: TRBD2; CDR3: CAISAAGTSVDEQYF; DNA: TGTGCCATCAGTGCGGCCGGGACTAGCGTTGACGAGCAGTACTTC
V: TRBV5-1; J: TRBJ2-1; size: .; D: .; CDR3: CASSLGTRGGEQFF; DNA: TGCGCCAGCAGCTTGGGGACTAGAGGGGGTGAGCAGTTCTTC
V: TRBV11-3; J: TRBJ1-1; size: .; D: TRBD1; CDR3: CASSSGQGLMNTEAFF; DNA: TGTGCCAGCAGCTCCGGACAGGGACTTATGAACACTGAAGCTTTCTTT
V: TRBV13; J: TRBJ2-7; size: many; D: .; CDR3: CASSPFRRAYEQYF; DNA: TGTGCCAGCAGCCCTTTTCGCAGGGCCTACGAGCAGTACTTC
V: TRBV19; J: TRBJ2-7; size: .; D: .; CDR3: CASSIQGGRYSDEQYF; DNA: TGTGCCAGTAGTATCCAGGGGGGTCGGTACTCCGACGAGCAGTACTTC
V: TRBV9; J: TRBJ2-5; size: .; D: TRBD2; CDR3: CASSAGTIGGETQYF; DNA: TGTGCCAGCAGCGCTGGGACTATCGGGGGGGAGACCCAGTACTTC
V: TRBV29-1; J: TRBJ2-7; size: many; D: .; CDR3: CSGLLAQGKVPYEQYF; DNA: TGCAGCGGGTTATTAGCACAGGGAAAAGTGCCCTACGAGCAGTACTTC
V: TRBV5-5; J: TRBJ2-1; size: .; D: .; CDR3: CASNEQFF; DNA: TGTGCCAGCAATGAGCAGTTCTTC
V: TRBV6-4; J: TRBJ2-3; size: .; D: .; CDR3: CASSMTRGADTQYF; DNA: TGTGCCAGCAGTATGACCCGAGGGGCCGATACGCAGTATTTT
V: TRBV7-3; J: TRBJ1-5; size: .; D: .; CDR3: CAKRCQPQHF; DNA: TGTGCCAAAAGGTGTCAGCCCCAGCATTTT
V: TRBV19; J: TRBJ1-2; size: .; D: .; CDR3: CASRETGQGNYGYTF; DNA: TGTGCCAGTAGGGAAACAGGGCAGGGGAACTATGGCTACACCTTC
V: TRBV29-1; J: TRBJ2-5; size: few; D: .; CDR3: CSVEGLSRETQYF; DNA: TGCAGCGTTGAAGGGCTCAGTCGAGAGACCCAGTACTTC
V: TRBV7-2; J: TRBJ1-2; size: .; D: TRBD1; CDR3: CASRLQGAAYGYTF; DNA: TGTGCCAGCAGGCTACAGGGGGCGGCCTATGGCTACACCTTC
V: TRBV12-3/TRBV12-4; J: TRBJ2-7; size: few; D: TRBD1; CDR3: CASKTDRGQRDEQYF; DNA: TGTGCCAGCAAGACGGACAGGGGTCAGAGGGACGAGCAGTACTTC
V: TRBV9; J: TRBJ2-7; size: .; D: TRBD2; CDR3: CASSLGASGGTYEQYF; DNA: TGTGCCAGCAGCTTAGGTGCTAGCGGGGGAACCTACGAGCAGTACTTC
V: TRBV5-1; J: TRBJ1-1; size: .; D: .; CDR3: CASSLVQGLNTEAFF; DNA: TGCGCCAGCAGCTTGGTTCAAGGTCTGAACACTGAAGCTTTCTTT
V: TRBV20-1; J: TRBJ2-7; size: many; D: .; CDR3: CSAAVQEREQYF; DNA: TGCAGTGCCGCGGTACAAGAGCGCGAGCAGTACTTC
V: TRBV20-1; J: TRBJ2-7; size: .; D: .; CDR3: CSARDDRFYEQYF; DNA: TGCAGTGCTAGAGACGACAGGTTCTACGAGCAGTACTTC
V: TRBV7-2; J: TRBJ2-7; size: medium-sized; D: TRBD1; CDR3: CASSLPGTGTGDEQYF; DNA: TGTGCCAGCAGCTTACCCGGGACAGGGACAGGGGACGAGCAGTACTTC
V: TRBV9; J: TRBJ1-6; size: few; D: TRBD1; CDR3: CASSRDRVNSPLHF; DNA: TGTGCCAGCAGCAGGGACAGGGTAAATTCACCCCTCCACTTT
V: TRBV6-5; J: TRBJ1-3; size: many; D: .; CDR3: CASSYSGISGNTIYF; DNA: TGTGCCAGCAGTTACTCTGGGATCTCTGGAAACACCATATATTTT
V: TRBV20-1; J: TRBJ2-3; size: .; D: .; CDR3: CSARDRGKDYNEQYF; DNA: TGCAGTGCTAGAGATAGAGGGAAGGACTACAATGAGCAGTATTTT
V: TRBV25-1; J: TRBJ2-7; size: once; D: TRBD2; CDR3: CASRETSDSVPYF; DNA: TGTGCCAGCAGGGAGACTAGCGATTCAGTCCCGTACTTC
V: TRBV9; J: TRBJ2-1; size: many; D: TRBD2; CDR3: CASSVGLAGTEQFF; DNA: TGTGCCAGCAGCGTGGGACTAGCGGGGACGGAGCAGTTCTTC
V: TRBV27; J: TRBJ1-4; size: .; D: .; CDR3: CASSLLGTNEKLFF; DNA: TGTGCCAGCAGTTTATTGGGGACTAATGAAAAACTGTTTTTT
V: TRBV12-3/TRBV12-4; J: TRBJ2-3; size: once; D: .; CDR3: CASSLLEGTDTQYF; DNA: TGTGCCAGCAGTTTACTCGAGGGCACAGATACGCAGTATTTT
V: TRBV2; J: TRBJ1-2; size: many; D: .; CDR3: CASSEYREPNYGYTF; DNA: TGTGCCAGCAGTGAATACCGAGAACCCAACTATGGCTACACCTTC
V: TRBV20-1; J: TRBJ2-1; size: .; D: TRBD2; CDR3: CSARDYSGGAEKNEQFF; DNA: TGCAGTGCTAGAGATTATAGCGGGGGGGCCGAAAAAAATGAGCAGTTCTTC
V: TRBV5-1; J: TRBJ1-1; size: .; D: TRBD1; CDR3: CASSSGDREGMGAFF; DNA: TGCGCCAGCAGCTCGGGGGACAGGGAAGGAATGGGGGCTTTCTTT
V: TRBV2; J: TRBJ2-3; size: many; D: .; CDR3: CASSVGSDTQYF; DNA: TGTGCCAGCAGCGTTGGTTCAGATACGCAGTATTTT
V: TRBV6-2/TRBV6-3; J: TRBJ2-5; size: .; D: TRBD2; CDR3: CASSTEYMLAGYQETQYF; DNA: TGTGCCAGCAGCACTGAATATATGCTAGCGGGGTACCAAGAGACCCAGTACTTC
V: TRBV7-8; J: TRBJ1-2; size: .; D: .; CDR3: CAKGPQPYGYTF; DNA: TGTGCCAAGGGGCCGCAACCCTATGGCTACACCTTC
V: TRBV20-1; J: TRBJ2-7; size: few; D: .; CDR3: CSASSSGTMSYEQYF; DNA: TGCAGTGCTAGCTCCTCCGGGACAATGTCCTACGAGCAGTACTTC
V: TRBV19; J: TRBJ2-3; size: .; D: .; CDR3: CANSFLRGTDTQYF; DNA: TGTGCCAACAGCTTCTTACGGGGCACAGATACGCAGTATTTT
V: TRBV7-9; J: TRBJ2-7; size: .; D: .; CDR3: CASSLGSLQAGYEQYF; DNA: TGTGCCAGCAGCTTAGGAAGTTTACAGGCTGGCTACGAGCAGTACTTC
V: TRBV10-3; J: TRBJ2-7; size: .; D: TRBD2; CDR3: CAISTLSGMGSYEQYF; DNA: TGTGCCATCAGTACCCTAAGCGGGATGGGCTCCTACGAGCAGTACTTC
V: TRBV7-8; J: TRBJ1-5; size: many; D: .; CDR3: CATDKISNQPQHF; DNA: TGTGCCACCGACAAGATTAGCAATCAGCCCCAGCATTTT
V: TRBV7-2; J: TRBJ1-5; size: .; D: .; CDR3: CASSQTEGLHQPQHF; DNA: TGTGCCAGCAGCCAAACGGAGGGACTTCATCAGCCCCAGCATTTT
V: TRBV12-3/TRBV12-4; J: TRBJ1-2; size: .; D: TRBD1; CDR3: CASSVQGDYGYTF; DNA: TGTGCCAGCAGTGTCCAGGGGGACTATGGCTACACCTTC
V: TRBV11-3; J: TRBJ2-3; size: .; D: .; CDR3: CASSPLLDTQYF; DNA: TGTGCCAGCAGCCCGCTGTTAGATACGCAGTATTTT
V: TRBV11-2; J: TRBJ2-5; size: .; D: .; CDR3: CASSLGVRRRQETQYF; DNA: TGTGCCAGCAGCTTAGGAGTTAGGAGACGGCAAGAGACCCAGTACTTC
V: TRBV5-4; J: TRBJ2-7; size: .; D: .; CDR3: CASSYWGPPGPLRESYEQYF; DNA: TGTGCCAGCAGCTATTGGGGGCCCCCGGGACCCCTAAGGGAGTCCTACGAGCAGTACTTC
V: TRBV7-8; J: TRBJ1-1; size: few; D: .; CDR3: CASSTLSLGEAFF; DNA: TGTGCCAGCAGCACCCTATCGCTAGGAGAAGCTTTCTTT
V: TRBV15; J: TRBJ2-2; size: .; D: .; CDR3: CATSARRETGELFF; DNA: TGTGCCACCAGCGCCCGACGCGAGACCGGGGAGCTGTTTTTT
V: TRBV20-1; J: TRBJ1-1; size: .; D: .; CDR3: CSARDQPSVVF; DNA: TGCAGTGCTAGAGACCAACCATCGGTGGTCTTT
V: TRBV7-6; J: TRBJ2-5; size: .; D: TRBD2; CDR3: CASSLACTSGGHMCQETQYF; DNA: TGTGCCAGCAGCTTAGCATGTACTAGCGGGGGACACATGTGCCAAGAGACCCAGTACTTC
V: TRBV9; J: TRBJ2-5; size: few; D: .; CDR3: CASNRDGVETQYF; DNA: TGTGCCAGCAACCGGGACGGAGTAGAAACCCAGTACTTC